This T cell receptor (beta chain) was profiled in a study of blood T cells in healthy people across ages. A sample-barcoded 5' primer and a J-beta primer mix were used in a second PCR of about 7 to 11 cycles. TCRdb independently ran MiXCR on the 5' RACE reads; one entry per CDR3 protein. The data contain roughly 1,100,000 distinct CDR3 sequences, under 30% of them singletons. Every donor provided roughly 10 milliliters of peripheral blood. This CDR3 region has 16 residues. V was clipped by 7 bases and J by 6 bases; unmatched bases: 14. This sample was shared with a second study, whose subject was T cells of mothers and their children. That source notes: Per 15 ul, 1.5 ug of RNA was used, with all extracted RNA going into cDNA synthesis.

The sequence was collected from a girl aged 2 to 10 in good health. The chain carries TRBV12-3 or TRBV12-4 and TRBJ2-4; 8 bases line up with TRBD2. Source material: blood. In DNA, the CDR3 is TGTGCCAGCACAACTTCGGGTAGCGGGGTGGGAAACATTCAGTACTTC. Residues: CASTTSGSGVGNIQYF.